These 29 T cell receptor beta chains originate from one sample sequenced in a study of shared clonotypes between healthy human individuals (dated by TCRdb to the early 2020s). Library preparation used the immunoSEQ multiplex PCR assay. TCRdb's version of the immuneACCESS table is confined to in-frame rearrangements and falls short of the full clone set. An unresolved V gene accounts for under half of the shortfall where checked; the remainder is of unknown origin. A total of about 2.2 million clones appear in this sample, 93% of them only once. Of the sample, around 1.7% is held by the ten largest clones. CD8 naive samples consisted of CD45RO-negative cells that were positively selected for CCR7, yielding a CD45RA+CCR7+ population without TemRA cells. The sample was naive CD8+ T cells from PBMCs. Interpreted using the paper, the cell subset or site label stands for: CD45RA+CCR7+. These TCRs come from a man aged 18-30 years in good health. Some clones in this sample may be carry-over from other donors' samples.

The genes are TRBV4-1 and TRBJ1-1; D call uncertain. The CDR3 has 14 residues. Per the germline V gene, CDR1 is MGHRA and CDR2 is YSYEKL. V gave up 3 bases and J gave up 4 bases, with 12 bases separating them. CDR3 sequence: CASSHLTPATEAFF. DNA of the CDR3: TGCGCCAGCAGCCACCTGACACCGGCCACTGAAGCTTTCTTT.

The J gene is TRBJ2-7, the V gene TRBV5-1, with no clear D. The CDR3 contains 13 residues. Germline CDR1 is SGHRS and CDR2 is YFSETQ. The V and J ends lost 4 bases and 2 bases respectively, with 10 bases between them. The CDR3 region is CASSPMGTYEQYF. CDR3 nucleotide sequence: TGCGCCAGCAGCCCTATGGGGACCTACGAGCAGTACTTC.

This clone was found once. The chain uses TRBV4-2 and TRBJ2-2; 16 nucleotides align to TRBD2. With V trimmed by 4 bases and J by 3 bases, 8 bases remained unmatched. The CDR3 is 19 residues long. CDR1 and CDR2 (germline): LGHNA, YNFKEQ. The CDR3, as DNA: TGTGCCAGCAGCCTCCCGGGACTAGCGGGAGGGCCCGACACCGGGGAGCTGTTTTTT. This translates into CASSLPGLAGGPDTGELFF.

In its sample, this clone was seen once. The rearrangement uses TRBV9 and TRBJ1-1, with D unclear. The germline V and J ends were trimmed by 3 bases and 6 bases, with 18 bases remaining between them. Germline V gives CDR1 SGDLS, CDR2 YYNGEE. The CDR3 runs to 15 residues. CDR3 protein: CASSASADRIAEAFF. DNA for the CDR3: TGTGCCAGCAGCGCAAGCGCTGATAGGATCGCTGAAGCTTTCTTT. Complete variable domain (other parts from reference TRBV9 and TRBJ1-1): DSGVTQTPKHLITATGQRVTLRCSPRSGDLSVYWYQQSLDQGLQFLIQYYNGEERAKGNILERFSAQQFPDLHSELNLSSLELGDSALYFCASSASADRIAEAFFGQGTRLTVV.

This chain uses TRBV27 with TRBJ1-5; 7 nucleotides align to TRBD1. The CDR3 covers 16 residues. The germline V gene has CDR1 MNHEY and CDR2 SMNVEV (reference sequence). Trimming removed 5 bases from V and 2 bases from J; junction bases left unmatched: 9. Here the CDR3 reads CASSPRGGAGNQPQHF. CDR3 nucleotides: TGTGCCAGCAGTCCACGAGGGGGCGCGGGCAATCAGCCCCAGCATTTT.

The genes are TRBV7-8 and TRBJ1-4; D might be TRBD1 (6 bases). The CDR3 runs 13 residues. V lost 6 bases to trimming and J lost 15 bases, with 20 bases between them. The V gene's germline CDR1 is SGHVS and CDR2 FQNEAQ. The CDR3 DNA sequence: TGTGCCAGCAGTCTCTTTGGGAACAGGGAGGTGTTTTTT. Translation: CASSLFGNREVFF.

The chain recombines TRBV9 with TRBJ1-5; D not certain. CDR3 length: 14 residues. Germline V lookup: CDR1 SGDLS, CDR2 YYNGEE. V lost 5 bases and J 0 bases, leaving 9 bases between the germline ends. The CDR3 DNA sequence: TGTGCCAGCAGTCCTAGAAATAGCAATCAGCCCCAGCATTTT. Its translation is CASSPRNSNQPQHF.

The gene calls are TRBV14 and TRBJ2-1; D is unresolved. Germline CDR1 SGHDN, CDR2 FVKESK. The length of the CDR3 is 11 residues. Trimming left V 9 bases short and J 9 bases short, with 12 bases between. This chain's CDR3 is CASGWVGEQFF. The CDR3 DNA reads TGTGCCAGTGGGTGGGTCGGTGAGCAGTTCTTC.

This chain joins TRBV5-6 and TRBJ2-3; D gene ambiguous. V lost 6 bases and J 2 bases, leaving 13 bases between the germline ends. Germline V CDR1 and CDR2: SGHDT, YYEEEE. This CDR3 region has 14 residues. CDR3 in amino acids: CASTRRVNTDTQYF. CDR3 in DNA: TGTGCCAGCACGAGACGGGTAAACACAGATACGCAGTATTTT.

The chain combines TRBV7-2 with TRBJ2-7; the match to TRBD1 covers 7 bases. The CDR3 spans 16 residues. Germline CDR1 is SGHTA and CDR2 is FQGNSA. The ends lost 2 bases at V and 5 bases at J; junction bases unmatched: 12. The CDR3: CASSLHPDRRPDEQYF. CDR3 nucleotides: TGTGCCAGCAGCTTACACCCGGACAGGAGGCCCGACGAGCAGTACTTC.

A single count supports this clone. The chain combines TRBV11-2 with TRBJ2-5; 12 nucleotides match TRBD2. CDR1 is SGHAT, CDR2 FQNNGV, per germline. V trimming: 4 bases; J trimming: 3 bases; junction bases outside the gene matches: 3. This CDR3 comprises 15 residues. For the CDR3, the DNA is TGTGCCAGCAGCTCAAGGACTAGCGGGAAAGAGACCCAGTACTTC. It is translated as CASSSRTSGKETQYF. The full variable domain, its missing parts supplied by reference TRBV11-2 and TRBJ2-5, is EAGVAQSPRYKIIEKRQSVAFWCNPISGHATLYWYQQILGQGPKLLIQFQNNGVVDDSQLPKDRFSAERLKGVDSTLKIQPAKLEDSAVYLCASSSRTSGKETQYFGPGTRLLVL.

The chain has TRBV7-2 and TRBJ1-3; D perhaps matches TRBD1 (5 bases). V was clipped by 5 bases and J by 0 bases, with 17 bases between them. The CDR3 covers 17 residues. Germline V lookup: CDR1 SGHTA, CDR2 FQGNSA. Here the CDR3 reads CASSPNTGDPSGNTIYF. The CDR3 region has the DNA TGTGCCAGCAGCCCAAACACCGGGGACCCCTCTGGAAACACCATATATTTT. Full variable domain (remainder filled in from reference TRBV7-2 and TRBJ1-3): GAGVSQSPSNKVTEKGKDVELRCDPISGHTALYWYRQSLGQGLEFLIYFQGNSAPDKSGLPSDRFSAERTGGSVSTLTIQRTQQEDSAVYLCASSPNTGDPSGNTIYFGEGSWLTVV.

The chain couples TRBV27 to TRBJ2-7, with 9 bases lining up with TRBD1. V dropped 0 bases and J dropped 7; count of bases not matched to a gene: 13. The CDR3 loop spans 17 amino acids. CDR1 is MNHEY, CDR2 SMNVEV, per germline (reference sequence). This chain's CDR3 is CASSLSPGTGLKREQYF. The CDR3 nucleotides are TGTGCCAGCAGTTTATCCCCAGGGACAGGGCTAAAACGGGAGCAGTACTTC.

The chain carries TRBV29-1 and TRBJ2-3; 10 positions match TRBD2. This CDR3 has 16 amino acids. CDR1 SQVTM and CDR2 ANQGSEA come from the germline V gene. The V and J ends lost 1 base and 3 bases, in that order; junction bases with no gene match: 7. The CDR3 sequence is CSVEGPGLATTDTQYF. For the CDR3, the DNA is TGCAGCGTTGAAGGCCCGGGACTAGCGACGACAGATACGCAGTATTTT.

The chain joins TRBV15 to TRBJ1-5; D remains unclear. The V and J ends lost 0 bases and 4 bases respectively, with 13 bases between them. The CDR3 loop spans 16 amino acids. The germline V gene encodes CDR1 LNHNV and CDR2 YYDKDF (reference sequence). The CDR3 region is CATSRDARQDNQPQHF. The CDR3 DNA is TGTGCCACCAGCAGAGATGCTCGGCAGGATAATCAGCCCCAGCATTTT.

The V call is TRBV7-9, the J call TRBJ1-4; D is unresolved. The CDR3 is made up of 15 amino acids. Germline CDR1 and CDR2: SEHNR and FQNEAQ (reference sequence). V was cut by 5 bases and J by 5 bases, with 15 bases left in between. CDR3 loop: CASSQLSGSNEKLFF. The CDR3 nucleotides read TGTGCCAGCAGCCAACTGTCGGGGTCGAATGAAAAACTGTTTTTT.

The chain uses TRBV7-7 and TRBJ2-1; 12 positions agree with TRBD1. This CDR3 spans 14 amino acids. Trimming cost V 3 bases and J 8 bases; bases outside gene matches: 2. The germline CDR1 and CDR2 sequences are SSHAT and FNYEAQ (reference sequence). This CDR3 is CASSLGQGAYEQFF. The CDR3 coding sequence is TGTGCCAGCAGCTTGGGACAGGGGGCCTATGAGCAGTTCTTC.

This chain links TRBV4-1 with TRBJ2-1, with 9 bases lining up with TRBD1. Germline loops: CDR1 MGHRA, CDR2 YSYEKL. J gave up 1 base and V 3 bases, and 10 bases lay outside the gene matches. The CDR3 contains 18 residues. CDR3 nucleotides: TGCGCCAGCAGCCAGGCGTTGGGCGGGACAGGGTCCTACAATGAGCAGTTCTTC. Amino acid sequence: CASSQALGGTGSYNEQFF.

The CDR3 spells CASSLDLAGGDTQYF. CDR3 nucleotide sequence: TGTGCCAGCAGCTTAGATCTAGCGGGAGGAGATACGCAGTATTTT. This chain uses TRBV7-9 with TRBJ2-3, with TRBD2 matching 11 bases. There are 15 residues in the CDR3. Germline V gives CDR1 SEHNR, CDR2 FQNEAQ (reference sequence). J lost 5 bases, V lost 1 base, and 2 bases had no gene match.

The genes are TRBV5-8 and TRBJ1-3; D unresolved. The CDR3 is 17 amino acids. CDR1 is SGHTS and CDR2 is YDEGEE in the germline V gene. V was shortened by 4 bases and J by 4 bases, with 21 bases between the two germline ends. CDR3: CASSRNPPFGEGNTIYF. The DNA for the CDR3 is TGTGCCAGCAGCCGAAACCCGCCCTTTGGAGAAGGAAACACCATATATTTT.

V is TRBV28 and J is TRBJ2-7; D may match TRBD1 or TRBD2 (6 bases each). V was clipped by 6 bases and J by 1 base, with 16 bases between them. Germline-derived CDR1 and CDR2 are MDHEN and SYDVKM. The CDR3 is 15 residues long. This CDR3 reads CASRGNRDWSYEQYF. CDR3 nucleotide sequence: TGTGCCAGCAGGGGGAACAGGGACTGGTCCTACGAGCAGTACTTC. The entire variable domain, with the rest obtained from reference TRBV28 and TRBJ2-7, is as follows: DVKVTQSSRYLVKRTGEKVFLECVQDMDHENMFWYRQDPGLGLRLIYFSYDVKMKEKGDIPEGYSVSREKKERFSLILESASTNQTSMYLCASRGNRDWSYEQYFGPGTRLTVT.

V is TRBV7-9 and J is TRBJ1-2, with TRBD1 as a possible D gene (5 bases). Germline loops: CDR1 SEHNR, CDR2 FQNEAQ (reference sequence). The CDR3 loop spans 16 amino acids. V lost 2 bases to trimming and J lost 0 bases, with 13 bases between them. CDR3 sequence (DNA): TGTGCCAGCAGCTTACCGGGGCCCCAAGCTAACTATGGCTACACCTTC. Its translation: CASSLPGPQANYGYTF.

The chain carries TRBV7-9 and TRBJ2-5, with D possibly called TRBD1 or TRBD2 (5 bases each). V was pared by 5 bases and J by 2 bases, with 18 bases between. This CDR3 has 16 residues. Germline V CDR1 and CDR2: SEHNR, FQNEAQ (reference sequence). Written as DNA, the CDR3 is TGTGCCAGCAGCGAAACGCTAGGGGAGCGGCAAGAGACCCAGTACTTC. It is translated as CASSETLGERQETQYF.

The V call is TRBV28, the J call TRBJ1-5, with 7 nucleotides matching TRBD1. The germline V gene encodes CDR1 MDHEN and CDR2 SYDVKM. CDR3 length equals 13 residues. V trimming: 7 bases; J trimming: 7 bases; junction bases outside the gene matches: 7. CDR3 nucleotide sequence: TGTGCCAGCAACAGGGGTGGCCCCCAGCCCCAGCATTTT. Protein product: CASNRGGPQPQHF.

There are a few counts of this clone. The rearrangement uses TRBV19 and TRBJ1-1, with 10 bases identical to TRBD1. The CDR3 is made up of 15 amino acids. CDR1 and CDR2 from the germline V gene are LNHDA and SQIVND (reference sequence). J was trimmed by 1 base and V by 5 bases; bases with no gene match: 4. The CDR3 is CASSVRQGANTEAFF. The DNA of the CDR3 is TGTGCCAGTAGTGTTAGACAGGGGGCGAACACTGAAGCTTTCTTT.

The chain employs TRBV28 and TRBJ1-2; no firm D call. CDR1 and CDR2 from the germline V gene are MDHEN and SYDVKM. The CDR3 extends over 13 amino acids. The V gene lost 8 bases and the J gene lost 3 bases, with 13 bases spanning the gap. The chain's CDR3 is CASRGLGHYGYTF. The CDR3 DNA reads TGTGCCAGCCGCGGACTCGGCCACTATGGCTACACCTTC.

This clone was seen only once. The junction and the germline gene differ at one end; a read error may be behind it. The J gene is TRBJ1-3, the V gene TRBV9; D is possibly TRBD1 (6 bases). Germline CDR1 and CDR2: SGDLS and YYNGEE. The CDR3 totals 15 residues. CDR3 sequence (DNA): TGTGCCAGCAGCGCGCAACAGGGAGCGGGAACCACCATATATTTT. Its translation is CASSAQQGAGTTIYF.

In its sample, this clone was seen once. The V gene is TRBV6-1, the J gene TRBJ2-7; 9 nucleotides align to TRBD1. V was clipped by 2 bases and J by 1 base; unmatched bases: 12. The CDR3 length is 18 residues. CDR1 is MNHNS, CDR2 SASEGT, per germline. CDR3 coding DNA: TGTGCCAGCAGTGAACAGTTTTGGGACAGGGAGCCTTCCTACGAGCAGTACTTC. Protein: CASSEQFWDREPSYEQYF.

The V call is TRBV27, the J call TRBJ2-7; D ambiguous. The germline V and J ends were trimmed by 2 bases and 1 base, with 6 bases remaining between them. Germline V gene data show CDR1 as MNHEY and CDR2 as SMNVEV (reference sequence). This CDR3 region has 13 residues. CDR3 amino acids: CASSLDTSYEQYF. In DNA, the CDR3 is TGTGCCAGCAGTTTAGACACGTCCTACGAGCAGTACTTC.